This record looks at one T cell receptor beta chain sequence and its context. In the original workflow: Amplification of reference gene primers provided the estimated nucleated cell counts. Sequencing used immunoSEQ multiplex PCR; TCRdb keeps in-frame clones, though not all of them. Clone size and V and J calls were adopted from that table, with D and trimming inferred from the DNA. This sample has 15,000 or so clones, with approximately 86% found just once. This sample is part of a study of blood T cell repertoires in COVID-19. Across the whole study: COVID-19 samples collected from the United States, Italy and Spain covered acute and convalescent phases.

The sample consisted of peripheral blood. This clonotype was obtained from a human donor in a cohort sampled during active COVID-19.

DNA of the CDR3: TGTGCCAGCAGCTTAGGGGGGGCTAACTATGGCTACACCTTC. This translates into CASSLGGANYGYTF. The chain employs TRBV7-2 and TRBJ1-2, with a tentative D call TRBD1 (5 bases). Trimming pared 1 base from V and 0 bases from J, leaving 6 bases between. Germline CDR1 and CDR2: SGHTA and FQGNSA. The CDR3 spans 14 residues.